This T cell receptor (beta chain) originates from a study of response to subunit inactivated influenza vaccine. Study-wide results and caveats: After each seasonal influenza vaccination, few new T cells are recruited, the authors suggested.

MiXCR, run by TCRdb on the RT-PCR reads, gives a single entry per CDR3 protein. The sample yields around 480,000 distinct CDR3 sequences, approximately 17% seen once. Germline V gives CDR1 SGHRS, CDR2 YFSETQ. V lost 0 bases to trimming and J lost 2 bases; unmatched junction nucleotides: 10. This CDR3 is 18 amino acids long. About this clonotype: The antigen is not known.

The sequence came from a man aged 50 to 75 who received an inactivated influenza vaccine. The chain has TRBV5-1 and TRBJ1-4; 7 bases line up with TRBD1. The material sequenced was CD4+ T cells sorted from PBMCs, taken about 24 months after vaccination. The CDR3 protein is CASSLGQGGPRTNEKLFF. CDR3 bases: TGCGCCAGCAGCTTGGGACAGGGTGGCCCGAGGACTAATGAAAAACTGTTTTTT.